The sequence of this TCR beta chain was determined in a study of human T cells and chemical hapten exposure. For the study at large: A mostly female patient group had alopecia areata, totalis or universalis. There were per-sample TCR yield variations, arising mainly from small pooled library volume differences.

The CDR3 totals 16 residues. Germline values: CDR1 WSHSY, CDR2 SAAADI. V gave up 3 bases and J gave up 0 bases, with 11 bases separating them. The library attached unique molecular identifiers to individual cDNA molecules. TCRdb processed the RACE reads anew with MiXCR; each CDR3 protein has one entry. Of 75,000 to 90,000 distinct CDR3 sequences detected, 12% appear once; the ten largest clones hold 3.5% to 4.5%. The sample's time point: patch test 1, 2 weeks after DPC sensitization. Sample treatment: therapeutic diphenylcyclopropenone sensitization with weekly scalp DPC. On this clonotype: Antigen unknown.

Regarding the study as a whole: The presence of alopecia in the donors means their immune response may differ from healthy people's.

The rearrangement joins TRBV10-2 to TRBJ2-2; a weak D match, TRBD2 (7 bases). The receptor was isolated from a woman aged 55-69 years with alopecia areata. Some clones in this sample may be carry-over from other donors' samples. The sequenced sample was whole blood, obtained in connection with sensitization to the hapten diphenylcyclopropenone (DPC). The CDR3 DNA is TGCGCCAGCAGTGACTGGGGGGGCGCGAACACCGGGGAGCTGTTTTTT. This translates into CASSDWGGANTGELFF.